By sample fraction, the clone carrying this T cell receptor beta chain is medium-sized. Trimming at V came to 3 bases and at J to 1 base, leaving 5 bases not matched to a gene. This CDR3 has 15 residues. Germline lookup yields CDR1 MDHEN and CDR2 SYDVKM. Libraries were prepared by immunoSEQ multiplex PCR; TCRdb keeps only in-frame clonotypes and omits some of them. The sample lists 110,000 to 150,000 clones, around nine tenths occurring once. This sample is part of a study of blood T cell repertoires in COVID-19. Background on the study: Donors in the United States, Italy and Spain gave samples during acute or convalescent COVID-19. T cells, B-cell-depleted T cells, or PBMCs provided the cDNA or gDNA that served as material.

The V gene is TRBV28, the J gene TRBJ1-1; the match to TRBD1 covers 7 bases. The clonotype was recovered from a human donor in a cohort sampled during active COVID-19. What was sequenced was peripheral blood. The CDR3 here is CASSFGDRGNTEAFF. The CDR3 region has the DNA TGTGCCAGCAGTTTTGGGGACAGAGGGAACACTGAAGCTTTCTTT.